This T cell receptor beta chain came from a study of T-cell reconstitution after alpha-beta-depleted transplantation in children. The study, taken as a whole, reports: From newly produced T cells came most of the T-cell counts and diversity one year after transplant. Surviving recipient T cells and thymic progenitors underlay high day-60 TCRbeta diversity in some patients.

This CDR3 has 14 residues. Trimming took 2 bases from V and 0 from J, leaving 6 bases between them. Germline CDR1 is SGHKS and CDR2 is YYEKEE (reference sequence). This clonotype was detected a few times. No antigen is known for it. Preparation of the TCRbeta library involved a method that used unique molecular identifiers. MiXCR, applied by TCRdb to the PCR reads, yields one record per CDR3 protein. The sample consists of 200,000 to 250,000 distinct CDR3 sequences, about a tenth of them appearing once. The sample here was PBMCs, taken before TCRalphabeta/CD19-depleted stem cell transplant. The chain uses TRBV5-5 and TRBJ2-4; D unresolved. The TCR originated in a child in the first two years of life with acute myeloid leukemia, due to receive a stem cell transplant. The DNA for the CDR3 is TGTGCCAGCAGCTTTCAGATAGCCAAAAACATTCAGTACTTC. Protein product: CASSFQIAKNIQYF.